The next 17 T cell receptor beta chains were all read from a single sample in a study of T cell repertoires in cytomegalovirus infection. Their antigens remain unidentified. TCRdb itself ran the reads through MiXCR, one entry per CDR3 protein. This table holds about half a million distinct CDR3 sequences, 25% to 35% found once. This material consisted of cultured PBMCs, taken from culture after CMV antigen stimulation. All receptors come from a human donor in good health (CMV status not recorded). Some clones in this sample may be carry-over from other donors' samples.

This clonotype is a singleton in its sample. The V and J genes are TRBV20-1 and TRBJ2-7; a weak D match, TRBD2 (5 bases). The CDR3 contains 12 residues. V was trimmed by 1 base and J by 5 bases, leaving 9 bases between them. Germline V gene data show CDR1 as DFQATT and CDR2 as SNEGSKA (reference sequence). The CDR3 nucleotides read TGCAGTGCTAGAGCGGGATTTCACGAGCAGTACTTC. This codes for CSARAGFHEQYF.

The chain joins TRBV4-3 to TRBJ2-2; D might be TRBD2 (7 bases). The CDR3 runs 16 residues. Deletions cut 0 bases from V and 5 bases from J, with 13 bases between. Per germline, CDR1 LGHNA and CDR2 YSLEER. CDR3 sequence: CASSQEPGRGTGELFF. In nucleotides, the CDR3 is TGCGCCAGCAGCCAAGAACCAGGGAGGGGGACCGGGGAGCTGTTTTTT.

The J gene is TRBJ1-1, the V gene TRBV4-2, with TRBD1 matching 8 bases. There are 12 residues in the CDR3. From germline, CDR1 is LGHNA and CDR2 YNFKEQ. Germline trimming cut 3 bases from V and 8 bases from J; bases unmatched to any gene: 2. This CDR3 is CASSHGQGEAFF. The CDR3 bases are TGTGCCAGCAGCCACGGACAGGGCGAAGCTTTCTTT.

The chain couples TRBV4-2 to TRBJ2-1; weak D call: TRBD1 (6 bases). Germline assignment: CDR1 LGHNA and CDR2 YNFKEQ. V was cut by 2 bases and J by 5 bases, with 16 bases left in between. The length of the CDR3 is 16 residues. The CDR3 here is CASSQRQEPRDNEQFF. In DNA form, the CDR3 reads TGTGCCAGCAGCCAAAGACAGGAGCCCAGAGACAATGAGCAGTTCTTC.

This clonotype was detected a few times. The genes are TRBV10-3 and TRBJ2-1; 7 nucleotides agree with TRBD1. Germline V gene sequence: CDR1 ENHRY, CDR2 SYGVKD. The CDR3 runs to 15 residues. The J segment lost 8 bases and the V segment lost 0 bases, leaving 7 bases of the junction unmatched. CDR3 nucleotide sequence: TGTGCCATCAGTGAGTCGCGGCGTACAGGGGATGAGCAGTTCTTC. It codes for CAISESRRTGDEQFF.

This clonotype has a handful of counts. This chain links TRBV7-8 with TRBJ2-3, with 12 positions matching TRBD1. The V and J ends lost 3 bases and 0 bases, in that order; junction bases with no gene match: 1. CDR1 is SGHVS, CDR2 FQNEAQ, per germline. The CDR3 has 16 residues. For the CDR3, the DNA is TGTGCCAGCAGCTTCGGGACAGGGGGCAGCACAGATACGCAGTATTTT. It specifies CASSFGTGGSTDTQYF.

This clonotype was seen a handful of times. This rearrangement joins TRBV7-9 to TRBJ1-1, with D hard to call. Germline assignment: CDR1 SEHNR and CDR2 FQNEAQ (reference sequence). V lost 4 bases and J 4 bases, leaving 10 bases between the germline ends. CDR3 length: 13 residues. The chain's CDR3 is CASSSEYSTEAFF. In nucleotides, the CDR3 is TGTGCCAGCAGCTCCGAGTACAGCACTGAAGCTTTCTTT.

Many counts were recorded for this clonotype. The J gene is TRBJ1-5, the V gene TRBV11-3; TRBD1 agrees at 10 bases. Looked up from germline, CDR1 is SGHNT and CDR2 is YENEEA. The CDR3 is 14 residues long. V was clipped by 4 bases and J by 5 bases; unmatched bases: 2. CDR3 sequence reads: CASSSGQGHQPQHF. The CDR3 DNA follows: TGTGCCAGCAGCTCGGGACAGGGGCATCAGCCCCAGCATTTT.

V gene TRBV12-3 or TRBV12-4 combines with J gene TRBJ2-3; 7 bases are shared with TRBD2. V trimming: 6 bases; J trimming: 6 bases; junction bases outside the gene matches: 6. The CDR3 contains 13 residues. The CDR3 sequence: CASSQLAWDTQYF. CDR3 bases: TGTGCCAGCAGCCAACTAGCGTGGGATACGCAGTATTTT.

This clonotype was counted only a few times. This chain connects TRBV7-9 to TRBJ1-2; weak D call: TRBD1 (5 bases). This CDR3 comprises 16 residues. The V gene's germline CDR1 is SEHNR and CDR2 FQNEAQ (reference sequence). The V and J ends lost 5 bases and 0 bases respectively, with 16 bases between them. CDR3 nucleotides: TGTGCCAGCAGCGCGACCGGGACGTCAGCTAACTATGGCTACACCTTC. Translation gives CASSATGTSANYGYTF.

This clonotype was observed at least ten times. The chain combines TRBV7-2 with TRBJ1-4, with a tentative D call TRBD1 (6 bases). The V and J ends lost 5 bases and 3 bases respectively, with 13 bases between them. The CDR3 sequence is 15 residues long. Germline loops: CDR1 SGHTA, CDR2 FQGNSA. CDR3 DNA: TGTGCCAGCAGCACAACAGGGTCGGCTAATGAAAAACTGTTTTTT. This sequence encodes CASSTTGSANEKLFF.

Here the CDR3 DNA reads TGCGCCAGCAGCCCAGGGCCTAGCGGGATTTGGGATGAGCAGTTCTTC. Residues: CASSPGPSGIWDEQFF. This chain links TRBV4-1 with TRBJ2-1, with TRBD2 matching over 9 bases. J lost 8 bases, V lost 4 bases, and 12 bases had no gene match. CDR3 size: 16 residues. Germline V lookup: CDR1 MGHRA, CDR2 YSYEKL.

At least ten counts were recorded for this clonotype. V gene TRBV30 combines with J gene TRBJ2-1, with 12 positions matching TRBD2. The CDR3 extends over 19 amino acids. In germline, CDR1 is GTSNPN, CDR2 SVGIG (reference sequence). Trimming took 4 bases from V and 3 from J; bases not matched to a gene: 16. The CDR3 coding sequence is TGTGCCTGGAAAGGGACATCGAAACTAGCGGGAGGTTTCTACAATGAGCAGTTCTTC. It is translated as CAWKGTSKLAGGFYNEQFF.

This clonotype was counted at least ten times. The V gene is TRBV11-2, the J gene TRBJ2-5, with D unresolved. The V end was cut by 5 bases, the J end by 4 bases, with 8 bases between. The CDR3 runs to 12 residues. Germline loops: CDR1 SGHAT, CDR2 FQNNGV. In DNA, the CDR3 is TGTGCCAGCAGCCTCAATGGAGAGACCCAGTACTTC. This encodes CASSLNGETQYF.

This chain joins TRBV5-1 and TRBJ2-7; D is unclear. V lost 4 bases to trimming and J lost 3 bases, with 17 bases between them. Germline V gene sequence: CDR1 SGHRS, CDR2 YFSETQ. The CDR3 covers 15 residues. In DNA form, the CDR3 reads TGCGCCAGCAGCGACTCTTTATTTAGAGACTACGAGCAGTACTTC. The encoded protein is CASSDSLFRDYEQYF.

About this clonotype: The junction and the germline gene differ at one end; a read error may be behind it. The chain joins TRBV7-7 to TRBJ2-5; unclear D gene. Germline assignment: CDR1 SSHAT and CDR2 FNYEAQ (reference sequence). The CDR3 consists of 14 residues. CDR3 in amino acids: CASSHSPIGETQYF. The DNA of the CDR3 is TGTGCTAGCAGCCACTCTCCGATCGGAGAGACCCAGTACTTC.

Only a few counts were recorded for this clonotype. This chain uses TRBV12-3 or TRBV12-4 with TRBJ1-1; D ambiguous. Trimming removed 5 bases at V and 0 bases at J, with 7 bases between. The CDR3 runs 13 residues. CDR3 DNA sequence: TGTGCCAGCAGTAACCGACTGAACACTGAAGCTTTCTTT. Protein product: CASSNRLNTEAFF.